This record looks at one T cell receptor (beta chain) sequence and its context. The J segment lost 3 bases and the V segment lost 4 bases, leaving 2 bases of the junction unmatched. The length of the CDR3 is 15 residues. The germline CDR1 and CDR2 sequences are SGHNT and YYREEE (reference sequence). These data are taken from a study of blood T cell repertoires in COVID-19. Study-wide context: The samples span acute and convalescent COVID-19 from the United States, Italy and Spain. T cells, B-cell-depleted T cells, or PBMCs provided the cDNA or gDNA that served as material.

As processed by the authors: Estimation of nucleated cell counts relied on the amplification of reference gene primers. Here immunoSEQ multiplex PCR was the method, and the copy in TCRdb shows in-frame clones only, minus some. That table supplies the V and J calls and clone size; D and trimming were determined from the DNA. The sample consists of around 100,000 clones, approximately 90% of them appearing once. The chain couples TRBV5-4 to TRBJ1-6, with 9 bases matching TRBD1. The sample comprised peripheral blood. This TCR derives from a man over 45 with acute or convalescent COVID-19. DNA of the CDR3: TGTGCCAGCAGCCTGGGACAGGGCTATAATTCACCCCTCCACTTT. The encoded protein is CASSLGQGYNSPLHF.